This TCR beta chain was identified in a study of T-cell memory formation after mild COVID-19. One entry per CDR3 protein, called by TCRdb with MiXCR from the 5' RACE reads. The table shows fewer than 650,000 distinct CDR3 sequences, with 20% to 25% occurring only once. V lost 5 bases and J lost 6, with 22 bases in between. Per the germline V gene, CDR1 is KGHDR and CDR2 is SFDVKD. The CDR3 length is 17 residues. The sequence was obtained from an adult woman who had mild COVID-19 (a few samples of this study predate the infection). Cell type and time point are not known. V and J are TRBV24-1 and TRBJ2-1, with D perhaps matching TRBD2 (6 bases). The sequenced sample consisted of PBMCs or a T cell subset sorted from them (not recorded which). CDR3 region: CATSALPHVGLVNEQFF. CDR3 coding DNA: TGTGCCACCAGTGCCCTGCCCCATGTGGGACTCGTCAATGAGCAGTTCTTC.